This entry concerns a single T cell receptor beta chain. Bulk libraries came from a prior protocol with listed TCR primers. Using its own MiXCR run on the PCR reads, TCRdb lists one record per CDR3 protein. The sample shows some 590,000 distinct CDR3 sequences, around 25% of them seen only once. This entry is derived from a study of molecular identifiers for immune sequencing clone quantification. Isolation of naive CD8 T cells was achieved by sorting on a CD8+CD4-CCR7+CD45RA+ phenotype. V was clipped by 6 bases and J by 0 bases, with 15 bases between them. The CDR3 spans 14 residues. CDR1 is DFQATT, CDR2 SNEGSKA, per germline (reference sequence).

This TCR was recovered from a human donor in good health. Some libraries in this study had Jurkat cell RNA spiked in. What was sequenced was naive CD8+ T cells from blood, with Jurkat cell RNA spiked in. The subset here: FACS-sorted CD8+CD4-CCR7+CD45RA+ naive T cells. The chain recombines TRBV20-1 with TRBJ2-7; D is ambiguous. CDR3 bases: TGCAGTGCCGAACACACACCGGACTCCTACGAGCAGTACTTC. Translated, it gives CSAEHTPDSYEQYF.